The entry below describes one T cell receptor beta chain. The data were obtained in a study of blood T cell repertoires in COVID-19. Authors' data handling: Reference gene primers were amplified, and this amplification served to estimate nucleated cell counts. Clones were read by immunoSEQ multiplex PCR, and TCRdb kept only the in-frame ones, dropping some. V and J calls and clone size are copied from that table; D and trimming were computed from the DNA. The repertoire holds around 220,000 clones, with approximately 84% as singletons. Trimming took off 2 bases at V and 7 bases at J, with 9 bases between the two ends. The CDR3 covers 12 residues. Germline V gene lookup returns CDR1 SEHNR and CDR2 FQNEAQ (reference sequence).

The sequenced sample consisted of peripheral blood. The clonotype was recovered from a man between 35 and 55 years old with active or convalescent COVID-19. J is TRBJ2-7 and V is TRBV7-9; D not certain. The DNA for the CDR3 is TGTGCCAGCAGCTTACAACGAGCTGAGCAGTACTTC. Protein product: CASSLQRAEQYF.